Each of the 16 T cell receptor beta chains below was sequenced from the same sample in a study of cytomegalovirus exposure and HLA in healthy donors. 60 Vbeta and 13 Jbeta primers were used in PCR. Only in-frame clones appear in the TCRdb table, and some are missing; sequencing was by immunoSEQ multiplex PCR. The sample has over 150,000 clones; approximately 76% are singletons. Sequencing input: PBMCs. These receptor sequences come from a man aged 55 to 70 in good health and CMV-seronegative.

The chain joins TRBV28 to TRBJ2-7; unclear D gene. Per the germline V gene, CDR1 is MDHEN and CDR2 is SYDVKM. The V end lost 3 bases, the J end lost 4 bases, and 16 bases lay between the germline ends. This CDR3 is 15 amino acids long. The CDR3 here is CASSFPGSRAYEQYF. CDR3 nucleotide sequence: TGTGCCAGCAGTTTCCCAGGAAGCCGTGCTTACGAGCAGTACTTC.

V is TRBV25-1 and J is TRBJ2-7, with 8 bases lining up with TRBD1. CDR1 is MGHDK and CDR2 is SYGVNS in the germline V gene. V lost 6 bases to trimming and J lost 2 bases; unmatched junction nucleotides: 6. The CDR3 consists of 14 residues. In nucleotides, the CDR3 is TGTGCCAGCAGGTCAACAGGGGGACCCTACGAGCAGTACTTC. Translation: CASRSTGGPYEQYF.

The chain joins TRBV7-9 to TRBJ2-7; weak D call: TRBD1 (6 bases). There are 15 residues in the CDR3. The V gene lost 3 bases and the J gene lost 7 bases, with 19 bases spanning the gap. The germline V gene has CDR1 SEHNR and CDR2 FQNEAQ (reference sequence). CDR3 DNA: TGTGCCAGCAGCTTTGGGTGGGGGCGCCCAGCGGAGCAGTACTTC. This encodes CASSFGWGRPAEQYF.

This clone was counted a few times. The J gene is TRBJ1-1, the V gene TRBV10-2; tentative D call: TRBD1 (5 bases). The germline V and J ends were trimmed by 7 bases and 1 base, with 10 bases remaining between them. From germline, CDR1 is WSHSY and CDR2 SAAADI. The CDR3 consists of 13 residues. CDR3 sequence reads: CASTPGGNTEAFF. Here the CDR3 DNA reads TGCGCCAGCACGCCGGGGGGGAACACTGAAGCTTTCTTT.

The CDR3: CASRWTSGTGELFF. In DNA, the CDR3 is TGTGCCAGCAGATGGACTAGCGGCACCGGGGAGCTGTTTTTT. The chain links TRBV2 to TRBJ2-2, with TRBD2 matching 10 bases. With V trimmed by 6 bases and J by 4 bases, 2 bases remained unmatched. The germline V gene has CDR1 SNHLY and CDR2 FYNNEI. The CDR3 consists of 14 residues.

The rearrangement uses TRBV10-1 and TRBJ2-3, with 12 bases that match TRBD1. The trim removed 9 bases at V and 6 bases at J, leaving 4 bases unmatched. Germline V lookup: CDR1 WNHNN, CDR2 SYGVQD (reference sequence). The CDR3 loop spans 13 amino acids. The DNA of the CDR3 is TGCGCCAGTGGGACAGGGGGCTTGGATACGCAGTATTTT. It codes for CASGTGGLDTQYF.

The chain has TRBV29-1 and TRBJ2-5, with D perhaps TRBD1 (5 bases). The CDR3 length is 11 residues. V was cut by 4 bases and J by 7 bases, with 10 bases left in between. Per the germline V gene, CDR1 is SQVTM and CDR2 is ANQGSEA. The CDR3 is CSVAREGTQYF. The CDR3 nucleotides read TGCAGCGTTGCCAGGGAAGGGACCCAGTACTTC.

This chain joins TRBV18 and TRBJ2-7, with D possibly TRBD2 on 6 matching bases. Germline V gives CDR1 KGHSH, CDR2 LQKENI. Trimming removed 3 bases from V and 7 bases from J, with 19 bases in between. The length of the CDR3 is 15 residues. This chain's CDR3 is CASSPSRAESGEQYF. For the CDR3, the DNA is TGTGCCAGCTCACCTTCCCGGGCAGAAAGCGGGGAGCAGTACTTC.

The CDR3 sequence: CASSYSAIFEDYEQYF. The CDR3 DNA follows: TGTGCCAGCAGTTACTCGGCCATTTTCGAGGACTACGAGCAGTACTTC. The rearrangement links TRBV6-5 to TRBJ2-7; no definite D call. The CDR3 runs 16 residues. Between the trimmed V and J ends, which lost 0 bases and 3 bases, there was a span of 15 bases. Germline V lookup: CDR1 MNHEY, CDR2 SVGAGI.

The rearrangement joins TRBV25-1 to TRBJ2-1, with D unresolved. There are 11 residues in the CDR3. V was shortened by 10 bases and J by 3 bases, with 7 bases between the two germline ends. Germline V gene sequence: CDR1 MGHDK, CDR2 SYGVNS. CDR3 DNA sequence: TGTGCCACCCAGAACTACAATGAGCAGTTCTTC. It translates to CATQNYNEQFF.

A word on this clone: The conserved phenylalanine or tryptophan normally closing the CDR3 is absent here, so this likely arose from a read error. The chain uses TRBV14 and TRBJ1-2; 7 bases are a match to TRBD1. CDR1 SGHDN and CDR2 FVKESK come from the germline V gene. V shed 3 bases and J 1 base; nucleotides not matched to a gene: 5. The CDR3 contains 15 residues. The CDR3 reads CASSHQDRSNYGYTS. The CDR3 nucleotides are TGTGCCAGCAGCCACCAGGACAGGAGTAACTATGGCTACACCTCC.

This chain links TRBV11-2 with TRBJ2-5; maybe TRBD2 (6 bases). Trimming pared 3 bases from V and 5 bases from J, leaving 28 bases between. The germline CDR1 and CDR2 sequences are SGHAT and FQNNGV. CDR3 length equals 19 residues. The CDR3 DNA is TGTGCCAGCAGCTTCTCCCCGAGGTCCCCCCGGGACTCCTGGGAGACCCAGTACTTC. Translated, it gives CASSFSPRSPRDSWETQYF.

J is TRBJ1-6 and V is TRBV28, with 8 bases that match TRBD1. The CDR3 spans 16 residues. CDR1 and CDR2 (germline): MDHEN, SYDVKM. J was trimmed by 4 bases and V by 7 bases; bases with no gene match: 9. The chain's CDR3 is CASMEGQGSYNSPLHF. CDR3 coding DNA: TGTGCCAGCATGGAAGGACAGGGTTCTTATAATTCACCCCTCCACTTT.

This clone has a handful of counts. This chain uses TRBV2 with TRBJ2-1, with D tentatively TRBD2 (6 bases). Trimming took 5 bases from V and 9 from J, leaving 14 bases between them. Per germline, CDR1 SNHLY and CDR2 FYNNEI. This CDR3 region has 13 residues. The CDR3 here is CASSPVGGIEQFF. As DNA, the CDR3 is TGTGCCAGCAGTCCTGTTGGGGGGATTGAGCAGTTCTTC.

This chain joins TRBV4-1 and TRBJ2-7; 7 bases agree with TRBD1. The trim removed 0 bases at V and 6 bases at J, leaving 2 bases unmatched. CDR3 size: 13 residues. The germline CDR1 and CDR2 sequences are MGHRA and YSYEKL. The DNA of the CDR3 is TGCGCCAGCAGCCAAGATTCAGGGGGCGAGCAGTACTTC. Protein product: CASSQDSGGEQYF.

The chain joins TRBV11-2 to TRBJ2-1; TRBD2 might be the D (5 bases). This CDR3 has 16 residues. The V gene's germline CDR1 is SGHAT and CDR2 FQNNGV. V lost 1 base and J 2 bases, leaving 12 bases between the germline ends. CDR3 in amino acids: CASSLGPGDAYNEQFF. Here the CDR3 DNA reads TGTGCCAGCAGCTTAGGCCCCGGGGATGCCTACAATGAGCAGTTCTTC.